This TCR beta chain comes out of a study of metastatic and nonmetastatic thyroid tumors. The overall study: The authors compared repertoires across blood and tumor or nodule tissue from malignant and benign thyroid patients. Overall study findings and caveats: Across blood and tumor, TCR beta diversity in malignant thyroid tumors was reportedly significantly higher than in benign nodules.

This clone showed up many times. What it binds is unknown. Looked up from germline, CDR1 is SGHRS and CDR2 is YFSETQ. This CDR3 comprises 18 residues. V shed 3 bases, J shed 0 bases, and the junction held 14 bases outside the gene matches. Ahead of thyroid surgery, no patient had received treatment of any kind. Per the authors' pipeline: Clinicopathological groups supplied CDR3 differences that were used to build a distant-metastasis classifier for papillary thyroid cancer. With MiXCR, TCRdb reprocessed the PCR reads. TCRdb, not the authors, supplied the V and J calls. Of approximately 29,000 clones listed, 25% to 30% are singletons.

The clonotype was recovered from a female donor with papillary thyroid cancer or a benign thyroid nodule (not recorded which). Some clones in this sample may be carry-over from other donors' samples. The rearrangement links TRBV5-1 to TRBJ1-2, with 7 nucleotides matching TRBD1. Specimen: blood. The CDR3 sequence is CASSSPQKQGPANYGYTF. CDR3 DNA: TGCGCCAGCAGCTCGCCGCAGAAACAGGGGCCAGCTAACTATGGCTACACCTTC.